This T cell receptor beta chain was observed in a study of regulatory T cells in long-lasting Graves disease. Broader study findings: Blood alone, not thyroid tissue, was studied. Preferential use of TRBV28, TRBJ1-2 and TRBJ2-5 was seen in persistent disease.

Time point given: newly diagnosed GD, antithyroid drugs for less than 3 months. Extracted RNA from PBMCs served as the source of the TCR library. The TCR beta library used iRepertoire HTBI primers with Arm-PCR amplification of CDR3. TCRdb reanalysed the multiplex PCR reads using MiXCR and keeps one entry per CDR3 protein. Counted here are approximately 460,000 distinct CDR3 sequences, less than 20% occurring once; the ten biggest clones make up about 10%. This CDR3 is built from 12 residues. Trimming removed 2 bases from V and 5 bases from J, with 5 bases in between. Germline CDR1 MNHNS, CDR2 SASEGT. This clonotype was counted ten times or more. The target antigen is unknown. The same data also went into a second study, on T cells in Graves' hyperthyroidism and ophthalmopathy. That paper adds: Ophthalmopathy was predicted by the model a median of roughly 6.7 months ahead of onset.

This TCR was sampled from a woman in her thirties with Graves disease. The chain employs TRBV6-1 and TRBJ2-3; D gene unclear. The sample in question was peripheral blood mononuclear cells (PBMCs), obtained at new diagnosis, from a patient treated with antithyroid drugs. The CDR3 reads CASSEMGDTQYF. The CDR3 DNA is TGTGCCAGCAGTGAAATGGGAGATACGCAGTATTTT.